The clone carrying this T cell receptor beta chain was observed at least ten times. This sample is part of a study of CD8+ T cells in alopecia areata. Sequencing templates came from extracted RNA that was reverse transcribed into cDNA. TCRdb's copy holds only in-frame clones and misses some; the assay was immunoSEQ multiplex PCR. The sample has approximately 200,000 clones, roughly three fifths seen once. Treatment in this sample: oral pan-JAK inhibitor, 5-10 mg twice daily. CDR1 SGHTA and CDR2 FQGTGA come from the germline V gene. V was clipped by 8 bases and J by 5 bases, with 14 bases between them. The length of the CDR3 is 13 residues.

The sample was CD4+ T cells sorted from blood, taken at week 4, from a patient treated with tofacitinib. The chain combines TRBV7-3 with TRBJ2-3; no definite D call. The sequence derives from a human donor with alopecia areata. The CDR3 is CASSVGKGDTQYF. CDR3 DNA: TGTGCCAGCTCGGTTGGGAAGGGAGATACGCAGTATTTT.